This T cell receptor beta chain emerged from a study of neurological immune-mediated disorders. This clonotype was counted many times. For the unsorted libraries, 2 million PBMCs stored at -80 C served as input. TCRdb reprocessed the 5' RACE reads via MiXCR and lists one record per CDR3 protein. The table lists about 74,000 distinct CDR3 sequences, 4% to 6% of them singletons. The germline V gene has CDR1 DFQATT and CDR2 SNEGSKA (reference sequence). V lost 3 bases and J lost 5; bases outside the gene matches: 7. The CDR3 loop spans 14 amino acids. This sequence joins TRBV20-1 and TRBJ2-7; 10 nucleotides agree with TRBD1. This TCR was sampled from a man between 18 and 29 years old with multiple sclerosis. Sequenced material: PBMCs. The CDR3 nucleotides read TGCAGTGCTAGGGGGACAGGGGTAATGAACGAGCAGTACTTC. Its protein product is CSARGTGVMNEQYF.